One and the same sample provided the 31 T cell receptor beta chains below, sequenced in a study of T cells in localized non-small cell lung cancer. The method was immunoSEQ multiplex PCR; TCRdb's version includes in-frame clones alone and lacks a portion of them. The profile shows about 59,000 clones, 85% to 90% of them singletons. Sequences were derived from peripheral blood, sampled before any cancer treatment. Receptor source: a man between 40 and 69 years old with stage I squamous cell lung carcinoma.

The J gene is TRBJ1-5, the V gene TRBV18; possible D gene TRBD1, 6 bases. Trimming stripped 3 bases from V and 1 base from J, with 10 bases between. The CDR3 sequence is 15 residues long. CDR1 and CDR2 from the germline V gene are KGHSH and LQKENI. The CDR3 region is CASSPRGASNQPQHF. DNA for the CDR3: TGTGCCAGCTCACCGCGGGGGGCAAGCAATCAGCCCCAGCATTTT.

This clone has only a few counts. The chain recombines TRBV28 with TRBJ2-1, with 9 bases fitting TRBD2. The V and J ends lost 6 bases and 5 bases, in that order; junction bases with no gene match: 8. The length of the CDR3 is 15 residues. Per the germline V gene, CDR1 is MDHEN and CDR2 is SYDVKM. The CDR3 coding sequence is TGTGCCAGCAGACCCCCGGGACTAGCAAACAATGAGCAGTTCTTC. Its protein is CASRPPGLANNEQFF.

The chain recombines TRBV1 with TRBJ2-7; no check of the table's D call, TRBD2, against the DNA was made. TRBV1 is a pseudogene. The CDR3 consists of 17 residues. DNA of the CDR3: TGCACCAGCAGCCAAGATAAAAGGGCTAGCGCCTCCTACGAGCAGTACTTC. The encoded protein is CTSSQDKRASASYEQYF.

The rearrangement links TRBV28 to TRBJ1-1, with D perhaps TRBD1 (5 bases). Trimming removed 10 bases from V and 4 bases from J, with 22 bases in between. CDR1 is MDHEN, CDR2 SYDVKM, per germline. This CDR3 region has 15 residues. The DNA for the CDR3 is TGTGCCACCTTCCGTGGGGGGGGATGGGGCACTGAAGCTTTCTTT. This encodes CATFRGGGWGTEAFF.

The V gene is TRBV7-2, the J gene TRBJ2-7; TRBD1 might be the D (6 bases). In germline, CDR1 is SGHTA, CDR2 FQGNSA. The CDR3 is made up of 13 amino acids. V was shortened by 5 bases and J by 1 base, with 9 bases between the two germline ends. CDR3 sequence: CASSPGQSYEQYF. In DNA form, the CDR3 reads TGTGCCAGCAGCCCCGGACAGTCCTACGAGCAGTACTTC.

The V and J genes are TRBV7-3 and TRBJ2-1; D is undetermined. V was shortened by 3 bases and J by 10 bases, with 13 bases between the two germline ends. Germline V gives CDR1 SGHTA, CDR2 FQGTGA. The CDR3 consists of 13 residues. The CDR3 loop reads CASSFPPLPEQFF. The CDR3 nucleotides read TGTGCCAGCAGCTTCCCCCCACTTCCGGAGCAGTTCTTC. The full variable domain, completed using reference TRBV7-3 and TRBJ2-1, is GAGVSQTPSNKVTEKGKYVELRCDPISGHTALYWYRQSLGQGPEFLIYFQGTGAADDSGLPNDRFFAVRPEGSVSTLKIQRTERGDSAVYLCASSFPPLPEQFFGPGTRLTVL.

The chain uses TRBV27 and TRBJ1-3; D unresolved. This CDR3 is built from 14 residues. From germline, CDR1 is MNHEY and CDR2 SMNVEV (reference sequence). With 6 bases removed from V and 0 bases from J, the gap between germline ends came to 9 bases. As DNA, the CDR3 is TGTGCCAGCAGACCAACCTCCTCTGGAAACACCATATATTTT. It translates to CASRPTSSGNTIYF.

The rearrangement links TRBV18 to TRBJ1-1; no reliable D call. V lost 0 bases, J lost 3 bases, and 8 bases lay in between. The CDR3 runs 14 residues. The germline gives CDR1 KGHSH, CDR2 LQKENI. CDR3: CASSPPHGDTEAFF. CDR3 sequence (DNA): TGTGCCAGCTCACCACCTCACGGGGACACTGAAGCTTTCTTT. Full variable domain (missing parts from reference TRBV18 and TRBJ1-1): NAGVMQNPRHLVRRRGQEARLRCSPMKGHSHVYWYRQLPEEGLKFMVYLQKENIIDESGMPKERFSAEFPKEGPSILRIQQVVRGDSAAYFCASSPPHGDTEAFFGQGTRLTVV.

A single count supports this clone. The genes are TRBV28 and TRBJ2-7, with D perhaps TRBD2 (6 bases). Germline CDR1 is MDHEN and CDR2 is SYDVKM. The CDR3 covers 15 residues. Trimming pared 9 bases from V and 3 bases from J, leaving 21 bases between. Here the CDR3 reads CASQGPGVVFYEQYF. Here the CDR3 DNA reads TGTGCCAGTCAAGGACCGGGAGTAGTTTTCTACGAGCAGTACTTC.

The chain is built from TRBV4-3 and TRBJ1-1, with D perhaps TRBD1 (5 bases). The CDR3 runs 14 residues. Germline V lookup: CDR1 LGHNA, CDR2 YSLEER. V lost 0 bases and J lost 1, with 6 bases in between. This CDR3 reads CASSQDQGNTEAFF. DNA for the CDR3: TGCGCCAGCAGCCAAGATCAGGGGAACACTGAAGCTTTCTTT.

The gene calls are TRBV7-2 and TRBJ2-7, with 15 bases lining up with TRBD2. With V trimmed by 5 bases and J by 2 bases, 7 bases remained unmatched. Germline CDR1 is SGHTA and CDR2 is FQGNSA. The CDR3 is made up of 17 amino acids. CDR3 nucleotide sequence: TGTGCCAGCAGCCCAAGGACTAGCGGGAGGGTCCCCTACGAGCAGTACTTC. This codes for CASSPRTSGRVPYEQYF.

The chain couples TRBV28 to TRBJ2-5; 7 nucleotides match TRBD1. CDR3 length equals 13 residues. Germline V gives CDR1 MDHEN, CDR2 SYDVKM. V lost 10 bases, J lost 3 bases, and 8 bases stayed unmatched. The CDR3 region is CATDLGGEETQYF. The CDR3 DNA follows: TGTGCCACAGACTTAGGGGGCGAAGAGACCCAGTACTTC.

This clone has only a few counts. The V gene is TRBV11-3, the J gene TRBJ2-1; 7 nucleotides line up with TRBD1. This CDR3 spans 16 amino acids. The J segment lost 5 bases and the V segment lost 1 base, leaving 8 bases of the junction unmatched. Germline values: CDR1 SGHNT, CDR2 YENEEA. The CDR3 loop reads CASSLVRQGRDNEQFF. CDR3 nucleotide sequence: TGTGCCAGCAGCTTAGTTCGACAGGGTCGAGACAATGAGCAGTTCTTC. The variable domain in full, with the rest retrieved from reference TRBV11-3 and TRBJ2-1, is EAGVVQSPRYKIIEKKQPVAFWCNPISGHNTLYWYLQNLGQGPELLIRYENEEAVDDSQLPKDRFSAERLKGVDSTLKIQPAELGDSAVYLCASSLVRQGRDNEQFFGPGTRLTVL.

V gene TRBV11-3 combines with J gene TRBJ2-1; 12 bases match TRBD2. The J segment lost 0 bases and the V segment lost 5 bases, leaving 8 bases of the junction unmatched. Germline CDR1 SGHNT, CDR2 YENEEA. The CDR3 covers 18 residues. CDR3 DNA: TGTGCCAGCAGCGCCGGACTAGCGGGAACGAGCTCCTACAATGAGCAGTTCTTC. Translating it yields CASSAGLAGTSSYNEQFF.

In DNA form, the CDR3 reads TGTGCCAGCAGCTTCTTCGCGGATGAGCAGTTCTTC. Its translation: CASSFFADEQFF. V gene TRBV5-5 combines with J gene TRBJ2-1, with D unclear. The germline gives CDR1 SGHKS, CDR2 YYEKEE (reference sequence). This CDR3 is 12 amino acids long. The germline V and J ends were trimmed by 2 bases and 8 bases, with 8 bases remaining between them.

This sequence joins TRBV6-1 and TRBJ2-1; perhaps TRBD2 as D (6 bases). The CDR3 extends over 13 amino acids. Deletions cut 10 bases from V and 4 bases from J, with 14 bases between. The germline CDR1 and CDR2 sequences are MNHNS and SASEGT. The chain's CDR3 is CATSSLAYNEQFF. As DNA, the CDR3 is TGTGCCACCAGCTCACTAGCTTACAATGAGCAGTTCTTC.

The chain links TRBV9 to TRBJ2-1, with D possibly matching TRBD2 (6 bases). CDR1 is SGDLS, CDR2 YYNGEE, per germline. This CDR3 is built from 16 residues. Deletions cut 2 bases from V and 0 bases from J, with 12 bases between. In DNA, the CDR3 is TGTGCCAGCAGCGTGGGGGGTGGGAGCTCCTACAATGAGCAGTTCTTC. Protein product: CASSVGGGSSYNEQFF.

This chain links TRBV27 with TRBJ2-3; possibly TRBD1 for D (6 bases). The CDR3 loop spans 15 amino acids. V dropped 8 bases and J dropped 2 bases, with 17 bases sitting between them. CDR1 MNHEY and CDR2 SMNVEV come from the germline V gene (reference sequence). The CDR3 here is CASRRVGADTDTQYF. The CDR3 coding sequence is TGTGCCAGCCGTCGGGTGGGGGCAGACACAGATACGCAGTATTTT.

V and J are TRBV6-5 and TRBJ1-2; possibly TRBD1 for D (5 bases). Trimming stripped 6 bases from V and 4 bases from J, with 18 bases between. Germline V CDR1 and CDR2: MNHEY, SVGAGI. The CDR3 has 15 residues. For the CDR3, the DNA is TGTGCCAGCAGCCTCACCGGGGGTTTCGGCTATGGCTACACCTTC. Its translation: CASSLTGGFGYGYTF.

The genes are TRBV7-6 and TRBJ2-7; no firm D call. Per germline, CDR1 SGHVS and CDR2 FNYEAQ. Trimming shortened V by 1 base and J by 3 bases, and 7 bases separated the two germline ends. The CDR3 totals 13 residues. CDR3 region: CASSLGLNYEQYF. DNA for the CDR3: TGTGCCAGCAGCTTAGGACTCAACTACGAGCAGTACTTC.

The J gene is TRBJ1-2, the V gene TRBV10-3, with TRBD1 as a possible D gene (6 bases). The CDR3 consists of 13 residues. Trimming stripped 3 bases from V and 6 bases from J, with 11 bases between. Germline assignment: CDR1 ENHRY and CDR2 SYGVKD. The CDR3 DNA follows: TGTGCCATCAGTGACGAGGGGGGAAATGGCTACACCTTC. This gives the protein CAISDEGGNGYTF.

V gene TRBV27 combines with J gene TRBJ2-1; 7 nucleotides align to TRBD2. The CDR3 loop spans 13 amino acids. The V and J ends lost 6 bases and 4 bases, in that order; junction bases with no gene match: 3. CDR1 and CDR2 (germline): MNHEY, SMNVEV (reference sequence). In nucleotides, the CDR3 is TGTGCCAGCAGAAGCGGGGCTTACAATGAGCAGTTCTTC. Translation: CASRSGAYNEQFF.

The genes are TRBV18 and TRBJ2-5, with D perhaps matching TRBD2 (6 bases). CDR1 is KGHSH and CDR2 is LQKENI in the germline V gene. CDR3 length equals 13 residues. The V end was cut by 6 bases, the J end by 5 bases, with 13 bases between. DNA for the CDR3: TGTGCCAGCTCTCGGAGGGAGAGGGAGACCCAGTACTTC. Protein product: CASSRRERETQYF.

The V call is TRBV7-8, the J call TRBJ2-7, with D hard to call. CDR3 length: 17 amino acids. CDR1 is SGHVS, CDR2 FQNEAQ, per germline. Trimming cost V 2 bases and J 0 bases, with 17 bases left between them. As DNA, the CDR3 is TGTGCCAGCAGCTTAAACGGATACCGTTCCCACTCCTACGAGCAGTACTTC. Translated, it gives CASSLNGYRSHSYEQYF. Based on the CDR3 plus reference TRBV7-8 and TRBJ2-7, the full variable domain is GAGVSQSPRYKVAKRGQDVALRCDPISGHVSLFWYQQALGQGPEFLTYFQNEAQLDKSGLPSDRFFAERPEGSVSTLKIQRTQQEDSAVYLCASSLNGYRSHSYEQYFGPGTRLTVT.

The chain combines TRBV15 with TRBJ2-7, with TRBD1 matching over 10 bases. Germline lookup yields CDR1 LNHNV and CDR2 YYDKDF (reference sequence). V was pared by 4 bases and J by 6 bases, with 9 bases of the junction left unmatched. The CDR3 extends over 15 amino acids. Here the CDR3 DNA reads TGTGCCACCAGCAAAAAGGGGACAGGGGCGGCCGAGCAGTACTTC. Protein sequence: CATSKKGTGAAEQYF.

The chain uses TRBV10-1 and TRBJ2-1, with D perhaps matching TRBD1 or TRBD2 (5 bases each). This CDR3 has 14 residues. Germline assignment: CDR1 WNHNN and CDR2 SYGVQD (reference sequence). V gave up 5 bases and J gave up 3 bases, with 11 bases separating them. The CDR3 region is CASSRGDSYNEQFF. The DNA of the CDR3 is TGCGCCAGCAGTAGGGGAGACAGCTACAATGAGCAGTTCTTC.

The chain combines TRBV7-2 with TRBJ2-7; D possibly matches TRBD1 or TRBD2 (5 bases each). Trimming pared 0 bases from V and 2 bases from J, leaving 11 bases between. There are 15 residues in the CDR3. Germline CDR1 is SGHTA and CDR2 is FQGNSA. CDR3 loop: CASSLARDLAYEQYF. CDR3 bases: TGTGCCAGCAGCTTAGCCCGGGACCTGGCCTACGAGCAGTACTTC.

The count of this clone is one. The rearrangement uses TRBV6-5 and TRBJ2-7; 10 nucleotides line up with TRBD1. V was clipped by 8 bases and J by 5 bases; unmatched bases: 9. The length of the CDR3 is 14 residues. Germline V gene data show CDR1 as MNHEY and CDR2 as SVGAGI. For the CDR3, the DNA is TGTGCCAGCTCCGGGACAGGGGTTTTCCACGAGCAGTACTTC. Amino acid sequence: CASSGTGVFHEQYF.

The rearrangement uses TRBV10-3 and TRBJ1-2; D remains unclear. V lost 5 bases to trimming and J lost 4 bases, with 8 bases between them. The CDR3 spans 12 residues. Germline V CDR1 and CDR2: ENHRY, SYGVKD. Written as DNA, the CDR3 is TGTGCCATCAGTCTGACTCCCTATGGCTACACCTTC. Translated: CAISLTPYGYTF.

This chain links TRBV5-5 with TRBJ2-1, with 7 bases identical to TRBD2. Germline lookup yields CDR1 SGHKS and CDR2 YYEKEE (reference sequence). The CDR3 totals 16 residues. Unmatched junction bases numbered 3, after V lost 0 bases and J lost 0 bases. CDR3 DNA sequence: TGTGCCAGCAGCTTGGCTAGCGGAAGCTCCTACAATGAGCAGTTCTTC. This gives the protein CASSLASGSSYNEQFF. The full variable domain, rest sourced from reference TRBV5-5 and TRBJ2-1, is DAGVTQSPTHLIKTRGQQVTLRCSPISGHKSVSWYQQVLGQGPQFIFQYYEKEERGRGNFPDRFSARQFPNYSSELNVNALLLGDSALYLCASSLASGSSYNEQFFGPGTRLTVL.

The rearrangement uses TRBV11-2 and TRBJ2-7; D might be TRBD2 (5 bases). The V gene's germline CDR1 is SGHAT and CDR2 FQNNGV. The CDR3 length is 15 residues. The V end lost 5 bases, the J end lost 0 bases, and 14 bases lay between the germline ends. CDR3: CASSPVRGSSYEQYF. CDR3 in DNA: TGTGCCAGCAGCCCCGTCCGGGGATCCTCCTACGAGCAGTACTTC.